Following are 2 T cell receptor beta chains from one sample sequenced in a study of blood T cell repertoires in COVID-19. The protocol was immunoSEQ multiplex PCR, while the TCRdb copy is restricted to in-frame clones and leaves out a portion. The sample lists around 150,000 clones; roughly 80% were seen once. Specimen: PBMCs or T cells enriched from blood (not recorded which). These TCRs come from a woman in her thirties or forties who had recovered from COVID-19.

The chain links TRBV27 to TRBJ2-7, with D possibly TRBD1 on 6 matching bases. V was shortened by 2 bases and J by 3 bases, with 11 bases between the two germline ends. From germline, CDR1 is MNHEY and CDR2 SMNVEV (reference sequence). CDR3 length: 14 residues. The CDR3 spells CASSLGQGIYEQYF. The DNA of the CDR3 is TGTGCCAGCAGTTTAGGGCAGGGGATCTACGAGCAGTACTTC.

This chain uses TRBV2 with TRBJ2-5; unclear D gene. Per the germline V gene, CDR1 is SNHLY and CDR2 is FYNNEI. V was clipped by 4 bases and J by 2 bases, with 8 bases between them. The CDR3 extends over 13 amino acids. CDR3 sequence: CASSGEHQETQYF. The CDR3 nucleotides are TGTGCCAGCAGTGGAGAGCATCAAGAGACCCAGTACTTC.